Sequencing of this TCR beta chain was carried out in a study of graft-versus-host responses after intestinal transplantation. Study-level information: Each recipient received anti-thymocyte globulin induction, then tacrolimus and steroids for 2 to 4 years.

Study outcomes and limitations: GvH clones were found in recipient marrow; some appeared first in ileum or blood.

Assay: immunoSEQ multiplex PCR; the TCRdb copy retains only in-frame clones and omits some. The repertoire has 8,000 to 11,000 clones, 30% to 35% of them found once; the top ten carry over 4.5%. This CDR3 spans 14 amino acids. CDR1 is SEHNR and CDR2 is FQNEAQ in the germline V gene (reference sequence). Trimming shortened V by 2 bases and J by 1 base, and 5 bases separated the two germline ends. The plating included 200,000 irradiated, violet-dye-labeled stimulator cells together with 200,000 CFSE-labeled responder cells. Both CD3+CD4+ and CD3+CD8+ responders that were proliferating and CFSE-low underwent sorting after the reaction.

The V and J genes are TRBV7-9 and TRBJ1-4; D call uncertain. The sequence was obtained from a human patient who was an organ donor for intestinal transplantation. The sample was alloreactive CD4+ T cells from a mixed lymphocyte reaction culture, taken before transplantation. Subset of the sample: CFSE-low proliferating T cells sorted from roughly six-day pre-transplant mixed lymphocyte reaction (GvH or HvG direction). The DNA of the CDR3 is TGTGCCAGCAGCTTAAAGGGAACTAATGAAAAACTGTTTTTT. Translation: CASSLKGTNEKLFF.